Listed below are T cell receptor beta chains from one sample, sequenced in a study of cytomegalovirus exposure and HLA in healthy donors. This table comes from immunoSEQ multiplex PCR, and its TCRdb copy is limited to in-frame clones, with some not included. Of fewer than 200,000 clones in the sample, 82% were seen once. What was sequenced was PBMCs. These receptors came from a male donor in good health and CMV-seronegative. CDR3s include the opening cysteine and the closing phenylalanine or tryptophan. The D gene is left open where the match is weak. Clone size is shown for a subset of rows, as once, few, many or a class of expanded clone.

cdr3_length	v_call	clone_size	j_call	d_call	cdr3_nt	cdr3_aa
12	TRBV14	once	TRBJ1-2	NA	TGTGCCAGCAGCTATCAGGGGTTTGGCTACACCTTC	CASSYQGFGYTF
12	TRBV6-5	NA	TRBJ2-7	NA	TGTGCCAGCAGTTCCTCCTTTGTCGAGCAGTACTTC	CASSSSFVEQYF
14	TRBV6-5	NA	TRBJ2-3	NA	TGTGCCAGCAGTTACCTACAGGGGGGGGATACGCAGTATTTT	CASSYLQGGDTQYF
17	TRBV7-2	NA	TRBJ2-2	TRBD2	TGTGCCAGCAGCACGAGGATGACTAGCGGGAGGATCGGGGAGCTGTTTTTT	CASSTRMTSGRIGELFF
16	TRBV4-1	NA	TRBJ2-1	TRBD2	TGCGCCAGCAGCCAAGATCGGGACTATCTCTACAATGAGCAGTTCTTC	CASSQDRDYLYNEQFF
15	TRBV19	NA	TRBJ2-1	TRBD1	TGTGCCAGTAGTGGCGACAGGGCGGGTGACAATGAGCAGTTCTTC	CASSGDRAGDNEQFF
13	TRBV7-9	few	TRBJ2-7	NA	TGTGCCAGCAGCTTGAGCGGCCCCTACGAGCAGTACTTC	CASSLSGPYEQYF
17	TRBV11-2	once	TRBJ2-3	TRBD2	TGTGCCAGCAGCCTGATATTAGCGGGAGTTGGCACAGATACGCAGTATTTT	CASSLILAGVGTDTQYF
11	TRBV2	NA	TRBJ1-2	NA	TGTGCCAGAACCTCGGGGTATGGCTACACCTTC	CARTSGYGYTF
14	TRBV6-5	NA	TRBJ2-7	NA	TGTGCCAGCAGTTACGACCACAGGGTCCACGAGCAGTACTTC	CASSYDHRVHEQYF
16	TRBV7-8	NA	TRBJ1-5	TRBD1	TGTGCCAGCAGCTCAGAGGGACAGCTTAGCAATCAGCCCCAGCATTTT	CASSSEGQLSNQPQHF
16	TRBV21-1	few	TRBJ1-4	NA	TGTGCCAGCAGCAAAGGACAGGGGGCAACTAATGAAAAACTGTTTTTT	CASSKGQGATNEKLFF
16	TRBV29-1	NA	TRBJ1-2	TRBD1	TGCAGCGTTGAGGGGGACAGGGGGCTCTTGAATTATGGCTACACCTTC	CSVEGDRGLLNYGYTF
19	TRBV28	NA	TRBJ1-5	TRBD1	TGTGCCAGCAATGAAGTCGTTACAGGGGGAAAACGAGGCAATCAGCCCCAGCATTTT	CASNEVVTGGKRGNQPQHF
16	TRBV7-9	once	TRBJ2-1	TRBD1	TGTGCCAGCAGCTCCTTAGGACAGGGATCCTACAATGAGCAGTTCTTC	CASSSLGQGSYNEQFF
14	TRBV5-6	NA	TRBJ1-5	TRBD1	TGTGCCAGCAGCGTCAGGGGGGGCAATCAGCCCCAGCATTTT	CASSVRGGNQPQHF
14	TRBV13	NA	TRBJ2-7	TRBD1	TGTGCCAGCAGCTTGGGGCAGGGGGCGGGAGAGCAGTACTTC	CASSLGQGAGEQYF
14	TRBV5-4	NA	TRBJ1-1	NA	TGTGCCAGCAGCTTGGAGGGGGTGAACACTGAAGCTTTCTTT	CASSLEGVNTEAFF
14	TRBV27	NA	TRBJ1-2	NA	TGTGCCAGCAGTTTACAGGGAAGCAACTATGGCTACACCTTC	CASSLQGSNYGYTF
19	TRBV5-1	once	TRBJ1-6	NA	TGCGCCAGCAGCTTGGTTTCCGCGAGCCCACCAGGGCCCAATTCACCCCTCCACTTT	CASSLVSASPPGPNSPLHF
13	TRBV7-6	NA	TRBJ2-2	NA	TGTGCCAGCAGATCACAGGGCATCGGGGAGCTGTTTTTT	CASRSQGIGELFF
12	TRBV7-6	once	TRBJ2-5	NA	TGTGCCAGCAGCCCCCGGGGAGAGACCCAGTACTTC	CASSPRGETQYF
13	TRBV7-2	NA	TRBJ1-2	NA	TGTGCCAGCAGTTCTCAGGGGTACTATGGCTACACCTTC	CASSSQGYYGYTF
14	TRBV5-1	few	TRBJ1-2	NA	TGCGCCAGCAGCTTGGGTCGCAGGGAGGATGGCTACACCTTC	CASSLGRREDGYTF
16	TRBV9	NA	TRBJ1-3	TRBD1	TGTGCCAGCAGCGTAATGGGGACAGGGAAGGGAAACACCATATATTTT	CASSVMGTGKGNTIYF
14	TRBV2	NA	TRBJ1-5	NA	TGTGCCAGCAACATGGGGGGGAGCAATCAGCCCCAGCATTTT	CASNMGGSNQPQHF
14	TRBV11-3	NA	TRBJ2-2	NA	TGTGCCAGCAGCTTTTCAGGCAACACCGGGGAGCTGTTTTTT	CASSFSGNTGELFF
14	TRBV7-2	NA	TRBJ2-7	TRBD1	TGTGCCAGCAGCTTTTGGGACAGACCCTACGAGCAGTACTTC	CASSFWDRPYEQYF
15	TRBV15	NA	TRBJ2-3	NA	TGTGCCACCAGCAGTCCCGGGACTAGCACAGATACGCAGTATTTT	CATSSPGTSTDTQYF
18	TRBV5-1	NA	TRBJ2-2	TRBD2	TGCGCCAGCAGCTTGGGCACGGGAGGCGCCCTTAGGACCGGGGAGCTGTTTTTT	CASSLGTGGALRTGELFF
15	TRBV6-1	NA	TRBJ2-1	TRBD2	TGTGCCAGCAGTGAACTAGCGGGGGATTACAATGAGCAGTTCTTC	CASSELAGDYNEQFF
13	TRBV29-1	NA	TRBJ2-7	TRBD1	TGCGGCGCGGGACAGGGAGGCTCCTACGAGCAGTACTTC	CGAGQGGSYEQYF
14	TRBV9	NA	TRBJ2-1	NA	TGTGCCAGCTCCACTACGGGATCCTACAATGAGCAGTTCTTC	CASSTTGSYNEQFF
13	TRBV5-4	few	TRBJ2-5	NA	TGTGCCAGCAGCCCGAGGGCGGAAGAGACCCAGTACTTC	CASSPRAEETQYF
12	TRBV28	NA	TRBJ1-2	NA	TGTGCCAGCAGTTTAGGGGGCGGCGGCTACACCTTC	CASSLGGGGYTF
16	TRBV18	NA	TRBJ2-7	NA	TGTGCCAGCTCACGGGCACAACGAAGTCCCGCGTCCGAGCAGTACTTC	CASSRAQRSPASEQYF
15	TRBV10-3	NA	TRBJ2-3	TRBD2	TGTGCCATCAGCGATACTAGCGGGGGGACGGGTACGCAGTATTTT	CAISDTSGGTGTQYF
16	TRBV7-3	NA	TRBJ1-1	NA	TGTGCCAGCAGCCCGGGTGGTTCCCGAAATGCGACTGAAGCTTTCTTT	CASSPGGSRNATEAFF
16	TRBV6-5	NA	TRBJ1-1	TRBD1	TGTGCCAGCAGTTACTCCGCAGGGGGTTCGAACACTGAAGCTTTCTTT	CASSYSAGGSNTEAFF
15	TRBV27	NA	TRBJ2-1	NA	TGTGCCAGCAGTTTGACAGGGAGGACGTACAATGAGCAGTTCTTC	CASSLTGRTYNEQFF
13	TRBV5-6	NA	TRBJ2-7	NA	TGTGCCAGTACGGGGGAGGGGGACTACGAGCAGTACTTC	CASTGEGDYEQYF
17	TRBV7-9	once	TRBJ2-2	NA	TGTGCCAGCAGCTTATATTTGCTAGTCCTGAACACCGGGGAGCTGTTTTTT	CASSLYLLVLNTGELFF
20	TRBV7-3	NA	TRBJ2-2	TRBD1	TGTGCCAGCAGCTCACCCAAAGTCAAGGACAGGGGGCGATTTACCGGGGAGCTGTTTTTT	CASSSPKVKDRGRFTGELFF
16	TRBV6-5	few	TRBJ1-1	TRBD1	TGTGCCAGCAGTTACCGAAGAGGGGGCGAGAACACTGAAGCTTTCTTT	CASSYRRGGENTEAFF
15	TRBV30	few	TRBJ2-7	NA	TGTGCCTGGAGTGTACTTAATGACAGATCCTACGAGCAGTACTTC	CAWSVLNDRSYEQYF
14	TRBV28	once	TRBJ2-2	TRBD1	TGTGCCAGCAGTTTTTCGTACAGGGGCGGGGAGCTGTTTTTT	CASSFSYRGGELFF
14	TRBV5-6	NA	TRBJ2-7	TRBD2	TGTGCCAGCACTGCCCTAGCGGGGGGGTTCGAGCAGTACTTC	CASTALAGGFEQYF
15	TRBV6-5	NA	TRBJ1-5	TRBD1	TGTGCCAGCAGTTACCGGGACAGGGGATCTCAGCCCCAGCATTTT	CASSYRDRGSQPQHF
17	TRBV18	NA	TRBJ1-5	TRBD1	TGTGCCAGCTCACCGCGGGGACAGACAAATAGCAATCAGCCCCAGCATTTT	CASSPRGQTNSNQPQHF
14	TRBV5-8	NA	TRBJ1-3	TRBD1	TGTGCCAGCAGCTCGACAGGGCCTGGAAACACCATATATTTT	CASSSTGPGNTIYF
15	TRBV2	NA	TRBJ1-5	NA	TGTGCCAGCAGTGAATCGCACTCGAGCAATCAGCCCCAGCATTTT	CASSESHSSNQPQHF
15	TRBV13	NA	TRBJ2-7	NA	TGTGCCAGCAGCTTAGGAGGGACTGGGGGTTACGAGCAGTACTTC	CASSLGGTGGYEQYF
16	TRBV13	NA	TRBJ2-5	TRBD1	TGTGCCAGCAGCTTAGGAGGACAGGGTAACCAAGAGACCCAGTACTTC	CASSLGGQGNQETQYF